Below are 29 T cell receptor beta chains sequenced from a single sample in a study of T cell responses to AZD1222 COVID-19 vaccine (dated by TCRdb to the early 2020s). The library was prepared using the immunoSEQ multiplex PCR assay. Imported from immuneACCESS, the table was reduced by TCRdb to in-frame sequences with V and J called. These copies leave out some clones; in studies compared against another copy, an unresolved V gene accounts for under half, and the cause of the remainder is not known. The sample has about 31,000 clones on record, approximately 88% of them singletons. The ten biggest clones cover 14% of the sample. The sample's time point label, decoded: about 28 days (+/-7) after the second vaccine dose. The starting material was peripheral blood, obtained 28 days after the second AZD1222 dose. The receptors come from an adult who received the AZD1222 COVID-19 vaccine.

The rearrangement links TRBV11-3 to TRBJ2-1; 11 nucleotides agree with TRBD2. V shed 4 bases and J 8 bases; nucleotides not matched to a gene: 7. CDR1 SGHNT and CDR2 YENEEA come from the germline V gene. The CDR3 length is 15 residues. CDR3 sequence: CASSSSSGGLDEQFF. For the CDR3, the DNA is TGTGCCAGCAGCTCATCTAGCGGGGGGTTGGATGAGCAGTTCTTC.

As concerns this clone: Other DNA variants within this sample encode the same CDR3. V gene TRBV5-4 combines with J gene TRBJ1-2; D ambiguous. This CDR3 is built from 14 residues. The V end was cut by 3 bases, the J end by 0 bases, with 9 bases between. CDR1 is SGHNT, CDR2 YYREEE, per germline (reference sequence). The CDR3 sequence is CASSSYGANYGYTF. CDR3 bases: TGTGCCAGCAGCTCATACGGAGCTAACTATGGCTACACCTTC.

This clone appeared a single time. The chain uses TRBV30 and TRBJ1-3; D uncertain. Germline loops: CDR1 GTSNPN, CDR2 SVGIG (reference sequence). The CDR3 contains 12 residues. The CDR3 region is CAGGLGGNTIYF. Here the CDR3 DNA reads TGTGCTGGAGGGCTCGGTGGAAACACCATATATTTT. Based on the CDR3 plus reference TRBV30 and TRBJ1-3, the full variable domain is SQTIHQWPATLVQPVGSPLSLECTVEGTSNPNLYWYRQAAGRGLQLLFYSVGIGQISSEVPQNLSASRPQDRQFILSSKKLLLSDSGFYLCAGGLGGNTIYFGEGSWLTVV.

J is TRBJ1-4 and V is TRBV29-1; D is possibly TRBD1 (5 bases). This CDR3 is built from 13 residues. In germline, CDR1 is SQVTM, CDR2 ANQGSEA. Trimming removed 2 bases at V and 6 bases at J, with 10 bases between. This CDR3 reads CSVEKGSDEKLFF. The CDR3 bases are TGCAGCGTTGAAAAGGGGAGTGATGAAAAACTGTTTTTT.

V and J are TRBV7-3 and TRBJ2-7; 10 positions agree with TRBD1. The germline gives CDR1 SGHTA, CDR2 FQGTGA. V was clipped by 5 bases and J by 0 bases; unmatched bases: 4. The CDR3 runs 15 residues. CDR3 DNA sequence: TGTGCCAGCAGCGGGGGACAGGGGAGCTCCTACGAGCAGTACTTC. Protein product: CASSGGQGSSYEQYF.

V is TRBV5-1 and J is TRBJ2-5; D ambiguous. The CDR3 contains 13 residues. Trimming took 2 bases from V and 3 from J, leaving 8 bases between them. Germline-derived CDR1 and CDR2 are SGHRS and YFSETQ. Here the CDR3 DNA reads TGCGCCAGCAGCTTAGGAAGGGAAGAGACCCAGTACTTC. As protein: CASSLGREETQYF.

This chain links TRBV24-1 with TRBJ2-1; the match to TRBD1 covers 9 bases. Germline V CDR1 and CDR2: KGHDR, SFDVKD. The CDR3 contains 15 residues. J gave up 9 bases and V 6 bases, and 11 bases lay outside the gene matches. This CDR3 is CATSNAGTGRSEQFF. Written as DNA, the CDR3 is TGTGCCACCAGTAACGCCGGGACAGGGAGAAGTGAGCAGTTCTTC.

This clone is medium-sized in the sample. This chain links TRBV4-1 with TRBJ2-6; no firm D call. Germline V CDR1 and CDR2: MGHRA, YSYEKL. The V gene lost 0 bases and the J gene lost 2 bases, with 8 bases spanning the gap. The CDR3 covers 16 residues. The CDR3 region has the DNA TGCGCCAGCAGCCAAGACTCATCTGCTGGGGCCAACGTCCTGACTTTC. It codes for CASSQDSSAGANVLTF.

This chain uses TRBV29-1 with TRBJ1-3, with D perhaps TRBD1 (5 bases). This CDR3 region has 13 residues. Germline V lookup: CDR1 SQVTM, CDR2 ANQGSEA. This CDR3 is CYDGGFSGNTIYF. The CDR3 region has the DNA TGCTACGATGGGGGGTTCTCTGGAAACACCATATATTTT.

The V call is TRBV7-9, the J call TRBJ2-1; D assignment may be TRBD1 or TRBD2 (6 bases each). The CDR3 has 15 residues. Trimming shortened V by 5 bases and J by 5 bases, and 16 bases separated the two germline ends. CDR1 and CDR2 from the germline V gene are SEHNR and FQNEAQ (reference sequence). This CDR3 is CASSPRGGPDNEQFF. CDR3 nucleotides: TGTGCCAGCAGCCCCCGAGGGGGGCCGGACAATGAGCAGTTCTTC.

Here the CDR3 DNA reads TGTGCCAGCAGCTCCCGGACAGGGCGTGGCGGCTACACCTTC. Translated: CASSSRTGRGGYTF. The genes are TRBV11-2 and TRBJ1-2; 8 bases agree with TRBD1. The CDR3 has 14 residues. Germline trimming cut 4 bases from V and 8 bases from J; bases unmatched to any gene: 9. Per the germline V gene, CDR1 is SGHAT and CDR2 is FQNNGV.

The CDR3 nucleotides read TGTGCCAGCAGTCCGACAACGAGCTCCTACAATGAGCAGTTCTTC. Encoded protein: CASSPTTSSYNEQFF. V is TRBV7-3 and J is TRBJ2-1; D is undetermined. Looked up from germline, CDR1 is SGHTA and CDR2 is FQGTGA. CDR3 length: 15 residues. V was pared by 6 bases and J by 0 bases, with 12 bases between. Full variable domain (missing parts from reference TRBV7-3 and TRBJ2-1): GAGVSQTPSNKVTEKGKYVELRCDPISGHTALYWYRQSLGQGPEFLIYFQGTGAADDSGLPNDRFFAVRPEGSVSTLKIQRTERGDSAVYLCASSPTTSSYNEQFFGPGTRLTVL.

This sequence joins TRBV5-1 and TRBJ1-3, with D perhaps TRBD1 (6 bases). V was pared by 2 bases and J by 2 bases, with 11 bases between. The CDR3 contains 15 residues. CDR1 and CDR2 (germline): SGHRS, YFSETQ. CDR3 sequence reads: CASSLQAGAGNTIYF. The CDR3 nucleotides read TGCGCCAGCAGCTTACAGGCAGGGGCTGGAAACACCATATATTTT. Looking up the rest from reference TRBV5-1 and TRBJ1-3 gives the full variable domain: KAGVTQTPRYLIKTRGQQVTLSCSPISGHRSVSWYQQTPGQGLQFLFEYFSETQRNKGNFPGRFSGRQFSNSRSEMNVSTLELGDSALYLCASSLQAGAGNTIYFGEGSWLTVV.

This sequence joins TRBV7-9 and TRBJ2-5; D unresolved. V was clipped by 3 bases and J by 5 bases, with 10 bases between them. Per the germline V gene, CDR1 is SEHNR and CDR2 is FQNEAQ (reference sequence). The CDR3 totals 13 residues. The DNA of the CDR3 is TGTGCCAGCAGCTTTCGGTTAGGTGAGACCCAGTACTTC. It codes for CASSFRLGETQYF.

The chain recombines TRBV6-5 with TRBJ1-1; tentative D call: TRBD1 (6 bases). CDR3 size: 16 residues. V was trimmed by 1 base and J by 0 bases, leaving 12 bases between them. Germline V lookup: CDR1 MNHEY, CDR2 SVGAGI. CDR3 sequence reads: CASSYYPDRLNTEAFF. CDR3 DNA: TGTGCCAGCAGTTACTACCCCGACAGGCTGAACACTGAAGCTTTCTTT.

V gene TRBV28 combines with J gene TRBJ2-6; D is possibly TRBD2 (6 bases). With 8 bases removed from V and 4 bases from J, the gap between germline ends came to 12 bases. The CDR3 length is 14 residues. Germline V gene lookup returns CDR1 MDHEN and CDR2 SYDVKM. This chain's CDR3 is CASVGGPGANVLTF. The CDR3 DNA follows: TGTGCCAGCGTTGGAGGGCCCGGGGCCAACGTCCTGACTTTC.

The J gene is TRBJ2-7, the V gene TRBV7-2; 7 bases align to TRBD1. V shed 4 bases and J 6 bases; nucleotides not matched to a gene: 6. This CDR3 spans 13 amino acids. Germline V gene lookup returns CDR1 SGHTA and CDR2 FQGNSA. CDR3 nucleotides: TGTGCCAGCAGCTCCGACAGGGTTAGCGAGCAGTACTTC. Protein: CASSSDRVSEQYF.

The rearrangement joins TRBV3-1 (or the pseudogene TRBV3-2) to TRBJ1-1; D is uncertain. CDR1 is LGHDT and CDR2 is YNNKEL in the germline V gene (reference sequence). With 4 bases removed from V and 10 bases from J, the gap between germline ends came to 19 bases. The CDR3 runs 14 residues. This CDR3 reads CASSPTSTGMGAFF. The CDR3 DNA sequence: TGTGCCAGCAGCCCGACCAGCACCGGGATGGGAGCTTTCTTT.

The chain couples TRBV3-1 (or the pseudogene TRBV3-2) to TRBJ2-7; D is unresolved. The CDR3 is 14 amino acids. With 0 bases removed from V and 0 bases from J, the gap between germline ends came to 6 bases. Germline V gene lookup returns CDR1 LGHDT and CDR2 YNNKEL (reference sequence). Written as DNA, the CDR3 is TGTGCCAGCAGCCAAGATACCCTCTCCTACGAGCAGTACTTC. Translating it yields CASSQDTLSYEQYF.

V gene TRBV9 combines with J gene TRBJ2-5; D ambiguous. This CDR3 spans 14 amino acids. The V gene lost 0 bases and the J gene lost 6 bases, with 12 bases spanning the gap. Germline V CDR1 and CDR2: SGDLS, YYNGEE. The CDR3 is CASSVAGSAQTQYF. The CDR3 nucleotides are TGTGCCAGCAGCGTAGCCGGGTCTGCCCAGACCCAGTACTTC. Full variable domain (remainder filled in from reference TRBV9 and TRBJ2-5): DSGVTQTPKHLITATGQRVTLRCSPRSGDLSVYWYQQSLDQGLQFLIQYYNGEERAKGNILERFSAQQFPDLHSELNLSSLELGDSALYFCASSVAGSAQTQYFGPGTRLLVL.

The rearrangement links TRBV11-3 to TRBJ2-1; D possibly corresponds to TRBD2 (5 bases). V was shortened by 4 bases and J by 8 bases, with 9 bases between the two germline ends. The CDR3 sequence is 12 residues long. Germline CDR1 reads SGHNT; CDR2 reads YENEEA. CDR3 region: CASSSREHEQFF. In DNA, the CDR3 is TGTGCCAGCAGCTCAAGGGAGCATGAGCAGTTCTTC.

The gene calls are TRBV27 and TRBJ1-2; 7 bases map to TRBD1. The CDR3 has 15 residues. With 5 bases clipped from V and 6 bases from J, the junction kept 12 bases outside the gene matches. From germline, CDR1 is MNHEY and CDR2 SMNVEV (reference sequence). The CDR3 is CASSPNRGGANGYTF. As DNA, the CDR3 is TGTGCCAGCAGTCCAAACAGGGGAGGGGCGAATGGCTACACCTTC.

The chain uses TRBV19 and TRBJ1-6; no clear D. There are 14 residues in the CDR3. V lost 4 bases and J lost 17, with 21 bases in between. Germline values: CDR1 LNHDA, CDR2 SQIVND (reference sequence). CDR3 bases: TGTGCCAGTAGTAATTCCCCCGGCGTGGGTTACGTCCACTTT. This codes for CASSNSPGVGYVHF.

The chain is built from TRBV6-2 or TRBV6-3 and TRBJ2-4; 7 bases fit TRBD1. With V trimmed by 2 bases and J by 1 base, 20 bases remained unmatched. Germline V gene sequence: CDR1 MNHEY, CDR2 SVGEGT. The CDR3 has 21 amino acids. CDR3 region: CASSYARVGRGIGFAKNIQYF. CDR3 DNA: TGTGCCAGCAGTTACGCTCGGGTCGGCAGGGGGATAGGCTTTGCCAAAAACATTCAGTACTTC.

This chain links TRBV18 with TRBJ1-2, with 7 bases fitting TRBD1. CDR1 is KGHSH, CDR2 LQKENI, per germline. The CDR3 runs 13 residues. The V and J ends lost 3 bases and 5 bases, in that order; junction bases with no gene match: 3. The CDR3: CASSPETGYGYTF. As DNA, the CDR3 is TGTGCCAGCTCACCTGAGACAGGGTATGGCTACACCTTC.

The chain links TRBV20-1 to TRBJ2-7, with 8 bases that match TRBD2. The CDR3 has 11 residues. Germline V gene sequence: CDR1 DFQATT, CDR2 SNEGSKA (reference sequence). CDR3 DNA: TGCAGCATAGCGGGGACCTACGAGCAGTACTTC. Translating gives CSIAGTYEQYF.

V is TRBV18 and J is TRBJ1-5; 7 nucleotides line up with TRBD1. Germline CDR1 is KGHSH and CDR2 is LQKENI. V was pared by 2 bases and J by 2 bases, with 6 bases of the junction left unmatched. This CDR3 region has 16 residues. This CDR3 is CASSPIGGQGNQPQHF. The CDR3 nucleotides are TGTGCCAGCTCACCAATAGGGGGCCAGGGCAATCAGCCCCAGCATTTT.

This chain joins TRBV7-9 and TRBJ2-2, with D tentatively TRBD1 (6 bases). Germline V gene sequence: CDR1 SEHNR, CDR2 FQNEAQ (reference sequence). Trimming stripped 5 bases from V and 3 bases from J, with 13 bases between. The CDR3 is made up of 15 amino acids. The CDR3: CASSLQQGYTGELFF. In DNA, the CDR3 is TGTGCCAGCAGCCTGCAACAGGGTTACACCGGGGAGCTGTTTTTT.

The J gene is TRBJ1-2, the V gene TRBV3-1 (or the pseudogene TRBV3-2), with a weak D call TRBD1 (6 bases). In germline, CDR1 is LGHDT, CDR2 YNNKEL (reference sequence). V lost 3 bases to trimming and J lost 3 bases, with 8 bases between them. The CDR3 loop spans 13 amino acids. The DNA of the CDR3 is TGTGCCAGCAGCCAGGGGGCAGACTATGGCTACACCTTC. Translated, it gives CASSQGADYGYTF.